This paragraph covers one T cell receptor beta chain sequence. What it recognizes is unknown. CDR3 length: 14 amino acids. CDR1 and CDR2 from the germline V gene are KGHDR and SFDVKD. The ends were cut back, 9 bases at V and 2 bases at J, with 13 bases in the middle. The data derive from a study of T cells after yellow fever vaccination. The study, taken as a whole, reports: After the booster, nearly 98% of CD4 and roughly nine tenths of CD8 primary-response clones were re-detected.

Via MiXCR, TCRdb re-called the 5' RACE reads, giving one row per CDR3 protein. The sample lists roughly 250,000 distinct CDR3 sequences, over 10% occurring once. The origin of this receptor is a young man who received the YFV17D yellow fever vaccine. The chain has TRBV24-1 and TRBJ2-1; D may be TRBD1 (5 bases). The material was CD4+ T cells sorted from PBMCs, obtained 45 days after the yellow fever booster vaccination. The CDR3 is CATGSGYPYNEQFF. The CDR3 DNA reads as TGTGCCACCGGGTCAGGGTACCCCTACAATGAGCAGTTCTTC.